This entry concerns a single TCR beta chain. What antigen it recognizes has not been identified. Base qualities are not at hand, and no much larger clone is one base apart. The immunoSEQ Assay, a bias-controlled multiplex PCR, was used to amplify TCRbeta CDR3 regions from genomic DNA. Processing in the source paper ran as follows. The number of nucleated cells in each sample was estimated by amplification of reference gene primers within the assay. To quantify the absolute abundance of each unique TCRbeta CDR3 rearrangement, sequence reads were collapsed and filtered. Productive Simpson clonality was computed per sample as the square root of Simpson's diversity index over productive rearrangements. TCRdb limited this immuneACCESS table to in-frame rearrangements with V and J called. A share of clones is missing; checked studies link under half to unresolved V genes, and the rest is unexplained. Clonal size and the V and J genes are those of that table, whereas D and trimming came from the DNA. A total of over 35,000 clones appear in this sample, about 90% of them only once. The ten largest account for about 15% of the sample.

The data were taken from a study of blood T cell repertoires in COVID-19 (dated by TCRdb to 2018 to 2021). For context, the study as a whole: Samples covering the acute and convalescent phases of COVID-19 were provided by collaborators in the United States, Italy and Spain. Subjects who had been exposed to COVID-19, were actively infected with it, or had recovered from it provided the deeply sampled blood TCRbeta repertoires that made up the dataset. The prospective study material was composed of cDNA or gDNA derived from T cells, B-cell-depleted T cells, or PBMCs. The samples were drawn from the first 160 participants of the ongoing ImmuneRACE study and from 1,200 or so subjects provided by 6 global collaborators. The repertoires were released in a freely available public database intended as a resource for research on the immune response to SARS-CoV-2. A de-identified subject ID, COVID-19 status, age in years and sex were almost always included in the sample metadata. Where available, HLA class I and class II types were obtained from metadata supplied by the sample provider rather than from assay-based typing. Overall study outcomes, separate from this receptor: The amount of clinical and demographic metadata varied by source and participant and was provided uncurated.

Collaborating institutions collected whole blood in K2EDTA tubes following their own protocols. For TCRbeta analysis, collaborators shipped samples in one of three forms: frozen whole blood, isolated PBMCs, or DNA extracted from either of those sample types. Taken from cysteine to phenylalanine, the CDR3 has 19 residues. CDR3 DNA only is kept here, 57 bases in frame from base 1. Germline trimming: 1 base from V, 3 bases from J; junction bases outside gene matches: 7. Taken from the germline V gene (reference sequence), the CDR1 and CDR2 loops are SEHNR and FQNEAQ. The receptor chain draws on TRBV7-9 and TRBJ2-1; 15 bases in between match TRBD2. The sequence was collected from a woman aged 25 to 39 in a cohort sampled during active COVID-19. The sequenced material came from peripheral blood. The DNA sequence follows: TGTGCCAGCAGCTTAGAGCCCGGGACTAGCGGGAGGATCTACAATGAGCAGTTCTTC. Protein translation: CASSLEPGTSGRIYNEQFF.